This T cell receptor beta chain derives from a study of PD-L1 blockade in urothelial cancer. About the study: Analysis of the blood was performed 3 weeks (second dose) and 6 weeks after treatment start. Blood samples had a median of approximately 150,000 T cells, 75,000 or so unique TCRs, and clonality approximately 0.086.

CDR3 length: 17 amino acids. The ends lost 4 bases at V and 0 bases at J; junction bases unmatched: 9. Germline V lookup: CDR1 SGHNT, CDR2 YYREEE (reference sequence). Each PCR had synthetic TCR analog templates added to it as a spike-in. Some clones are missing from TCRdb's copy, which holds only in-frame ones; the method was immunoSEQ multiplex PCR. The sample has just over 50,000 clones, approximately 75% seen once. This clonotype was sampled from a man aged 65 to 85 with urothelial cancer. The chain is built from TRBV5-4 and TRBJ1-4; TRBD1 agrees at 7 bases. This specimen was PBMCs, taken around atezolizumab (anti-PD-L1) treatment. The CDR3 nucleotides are TGTGCCAGCAGCCCCGGGACAGAATTGACAACTAATGAAAAACTGTTTTTT. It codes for CASSPGTELTTNEKLFF.